The present TCR beta chain was sequenced within a study of blood T cells in healthy people across ages. In its sample, this clonotype was seen a few times. Donors ranged from roughly 6 to 100 years old and were healthy Caucasians in Russia. Each donor's blood draw was roughly 9.8 milliliters of peripheral blood. Using a J-beta primer mix together with a sample-barcoded 5' primer, a second PCR was run for roughly 6 to 12 cycles. Each TCR beta cDNA got a 12-nucleotide random molecular identifier. All samples yielded 3 million or more CDR3-containing paired-end reads. One entry per CDR3 protein results from TCRdb running MiXCR on the 5' RACE reads. The data contain around 1,700,000 distinct CDR3 sequences, roughly 30% of them singletons. The sample taken for sequencing was blood. The TCR comes from a woman younger than 45 in good health.

The chain's CDR3 is CASNRGEQYF. As DNA, the CDR3 is TGTGCCAGCAACCGAGGCGAGCAGTACTTC. The chain joins TRBV2 to TRBJ2-7; D is unclear. CDR3 size: 10 residues. Germline V gives CDR1 SNHLY, CDR2 FYNNEI. V lost 7 bases and J lost 6, with 7 bases in between.